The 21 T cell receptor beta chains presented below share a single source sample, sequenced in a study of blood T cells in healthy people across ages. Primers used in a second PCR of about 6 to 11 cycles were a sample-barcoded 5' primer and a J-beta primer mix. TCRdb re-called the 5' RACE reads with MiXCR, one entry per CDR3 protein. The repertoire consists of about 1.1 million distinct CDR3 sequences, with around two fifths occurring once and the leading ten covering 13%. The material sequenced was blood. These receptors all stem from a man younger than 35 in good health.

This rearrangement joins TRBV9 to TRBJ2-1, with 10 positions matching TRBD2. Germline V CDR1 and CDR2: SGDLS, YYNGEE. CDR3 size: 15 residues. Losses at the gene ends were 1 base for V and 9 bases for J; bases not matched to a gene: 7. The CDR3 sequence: CASSVTAGGLREQFF. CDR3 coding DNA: TGTGCCAGCAGCGTAACAGCGGGGGGGCTCCGTGAGCAGTTCTTC.

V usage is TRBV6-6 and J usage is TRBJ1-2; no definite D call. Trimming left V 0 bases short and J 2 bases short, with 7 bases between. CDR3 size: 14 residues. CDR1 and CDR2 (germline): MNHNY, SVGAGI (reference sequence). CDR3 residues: CASSYSDLNYGYTF. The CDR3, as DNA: TGTGCCAGCAGTTACTCGGACTTAAACTATGGCTACACCTTC.

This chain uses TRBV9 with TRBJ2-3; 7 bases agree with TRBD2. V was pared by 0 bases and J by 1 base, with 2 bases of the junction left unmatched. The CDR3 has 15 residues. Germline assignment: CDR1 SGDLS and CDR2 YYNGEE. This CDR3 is CASSVATSGTDTQYF. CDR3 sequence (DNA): TGTGCCAGCAGCGTAGCTACTAGCGGCACAGATACGCAGTATTTT.

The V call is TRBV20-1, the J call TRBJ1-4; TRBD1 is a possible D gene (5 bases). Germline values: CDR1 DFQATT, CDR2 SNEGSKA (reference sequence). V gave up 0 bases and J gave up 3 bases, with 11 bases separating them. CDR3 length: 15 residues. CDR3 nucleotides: TGCAGTGCTAGAGATAACCGGACACCTAATGAAAAACTGTTTTTT. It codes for CSARDNRTPNEKLFF.

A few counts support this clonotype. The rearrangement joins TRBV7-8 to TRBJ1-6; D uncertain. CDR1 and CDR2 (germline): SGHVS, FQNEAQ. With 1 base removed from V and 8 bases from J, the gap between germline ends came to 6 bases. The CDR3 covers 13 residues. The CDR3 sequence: CASSLVPDSPLHF. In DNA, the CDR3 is TGTGCCAGCAGCTTAGTTCCGGATTCACCCCTCCACTTT.

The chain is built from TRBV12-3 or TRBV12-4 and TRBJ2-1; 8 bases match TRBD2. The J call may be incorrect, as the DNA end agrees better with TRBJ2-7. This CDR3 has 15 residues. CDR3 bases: TGTGCCAGCAGTTCCTTAGCGGGGTCCTACAATGAGCAGTACTTC. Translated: CASSSLAGSYNEQYF.

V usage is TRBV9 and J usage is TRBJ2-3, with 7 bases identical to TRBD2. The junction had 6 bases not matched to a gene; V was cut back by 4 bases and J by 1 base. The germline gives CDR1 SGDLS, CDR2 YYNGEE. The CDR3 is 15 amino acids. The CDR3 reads CASSPQRGRTDTQYF. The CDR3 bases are TGTGCCAGCAGCCCCCAGCGGGGACGCACAGATACGCAGTATTTT.

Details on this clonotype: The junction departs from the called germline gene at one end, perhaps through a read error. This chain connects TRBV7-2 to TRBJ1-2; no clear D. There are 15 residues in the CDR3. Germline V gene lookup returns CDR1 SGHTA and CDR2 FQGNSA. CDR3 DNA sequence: TGTGCCAACAGCTTAGATCGGGGTGATAACTATGGCTACACCTTC. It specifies CANSLDRGDNYGYTF.

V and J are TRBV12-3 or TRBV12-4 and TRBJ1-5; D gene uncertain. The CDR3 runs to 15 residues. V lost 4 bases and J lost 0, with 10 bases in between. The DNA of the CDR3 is TGTGCCAGCAGTTCCTCGGGTTATAGCAATCAGCCCCAGCATTTT. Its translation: CASSSSGYSNQPQHF.

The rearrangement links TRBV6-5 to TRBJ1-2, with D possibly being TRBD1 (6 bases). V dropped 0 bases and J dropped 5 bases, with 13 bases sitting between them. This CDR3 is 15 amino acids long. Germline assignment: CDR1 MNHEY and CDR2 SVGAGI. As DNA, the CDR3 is TGTGCCAGCAGTTACTCCAAGACAGGCGCGTATGGCTACACCTTC. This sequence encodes CASSYSKTGAYGYTF.

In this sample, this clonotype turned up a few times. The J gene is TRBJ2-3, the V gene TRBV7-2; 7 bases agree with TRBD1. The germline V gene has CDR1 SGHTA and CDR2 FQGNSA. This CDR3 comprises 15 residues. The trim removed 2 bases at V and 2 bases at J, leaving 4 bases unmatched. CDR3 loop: CASSLRGPNTDTQYF. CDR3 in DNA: TGTGCCAGCAGCTTAAGGGGGCCAAACACAGATACGCAGTATTTT.

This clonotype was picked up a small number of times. The DNA of the CDR3 is TGTGCCAGCACCCTAGGGTCACCGGGGACAGAAGAGACCCAGTACTTC. Translation gives CASTLGSPGTEETQYF. The rearrangement links TRBV21-1 to TRBJ2-5; the table calls TRBD1, which could not be checked here. TRBV21-1 is a known pseudogene. This CDR3 spans 16 amino acids.

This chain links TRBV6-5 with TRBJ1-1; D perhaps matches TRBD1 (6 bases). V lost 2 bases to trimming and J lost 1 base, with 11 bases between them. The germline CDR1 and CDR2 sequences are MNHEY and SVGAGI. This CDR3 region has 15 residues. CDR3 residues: CASSYEQGTNTEAFF. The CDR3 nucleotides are TGTGCCAGCAGTTACGAGCAGGGGACGAACACTGAAGCTTTCTTT.

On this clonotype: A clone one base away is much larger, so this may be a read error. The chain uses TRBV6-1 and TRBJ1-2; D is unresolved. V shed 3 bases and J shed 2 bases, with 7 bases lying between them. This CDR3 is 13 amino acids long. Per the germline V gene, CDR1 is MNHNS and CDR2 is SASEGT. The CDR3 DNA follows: TGTGCCAGCAGTGAGAGCAGAAACTATGGCTACACCTTC. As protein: CASSESRNYGYTF.

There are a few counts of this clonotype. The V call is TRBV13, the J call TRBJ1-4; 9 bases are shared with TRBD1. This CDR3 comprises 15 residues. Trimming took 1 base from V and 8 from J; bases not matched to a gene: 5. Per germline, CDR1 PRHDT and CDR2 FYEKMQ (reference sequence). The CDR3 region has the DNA TGTGCCAGCAGCTTAGCCATGACAGGGGGGGAAAAACTGTTTTTT. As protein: CASSLAMTGGEKLFF.

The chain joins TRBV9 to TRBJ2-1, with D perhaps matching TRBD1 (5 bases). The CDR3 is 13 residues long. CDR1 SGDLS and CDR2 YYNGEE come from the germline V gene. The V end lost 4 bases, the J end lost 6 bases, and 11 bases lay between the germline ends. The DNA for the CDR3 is TGTGCCAGCAGCCCGACAGTGTCCAATGAGCAGTTCTTC. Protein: CASSPTVSNEQFF. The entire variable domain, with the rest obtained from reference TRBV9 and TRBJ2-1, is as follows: DSGVTQTPKHLITATGQRVTLRCSPRSGDLSVYWYQQSLDQGLQFLIQYYNGEERAKGNILERFSAQQFPDLHSELNLSSLELGDSALYFCASSPTVSNEQFFGPGTRLTVL.

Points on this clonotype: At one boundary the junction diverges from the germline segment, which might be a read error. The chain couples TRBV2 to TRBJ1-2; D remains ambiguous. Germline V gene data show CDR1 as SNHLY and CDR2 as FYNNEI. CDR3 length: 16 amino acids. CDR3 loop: CASSEPNPGRNYSYTF. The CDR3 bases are TGTGCCAGCAGTGAACCTAACCCCGGACGGAACTATAGCTACACCTTC.

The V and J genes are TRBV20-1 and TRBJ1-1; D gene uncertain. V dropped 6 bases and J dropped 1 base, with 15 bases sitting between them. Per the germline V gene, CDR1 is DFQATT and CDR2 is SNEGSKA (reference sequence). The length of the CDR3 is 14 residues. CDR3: CSARRDRGNTEAFF. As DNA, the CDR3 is TGCAGTGCCCGGCGCGACCGTGGGAACACTGAAGCTTTCTTT.

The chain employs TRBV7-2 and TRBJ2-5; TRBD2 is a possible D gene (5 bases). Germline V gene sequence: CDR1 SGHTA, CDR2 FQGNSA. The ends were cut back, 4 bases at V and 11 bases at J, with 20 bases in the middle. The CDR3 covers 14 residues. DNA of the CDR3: TGTGCCAGCAGCTATCCGGGGTACTACAATGAGCAGTACTTC. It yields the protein CASSYPGYYNEQYF.

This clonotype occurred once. Written as DNA, the CDR3 is TGTGCCAGCAGCCGAGACTGGGACACGGGCTACACCTTC. Translation gives CASSRDWDTGYTF. This chain links TRBV7-3 with TRBJ1-2, with D tentatively TRBD1 (6 bases). This CDR3 contains 13 residues. Between the trimmed V and J ends, which lost 5 bases and 8 bases, there was a span of 15 bases. Germline CDR1 reads SGHTA; CDR2 reads FQGTGA.

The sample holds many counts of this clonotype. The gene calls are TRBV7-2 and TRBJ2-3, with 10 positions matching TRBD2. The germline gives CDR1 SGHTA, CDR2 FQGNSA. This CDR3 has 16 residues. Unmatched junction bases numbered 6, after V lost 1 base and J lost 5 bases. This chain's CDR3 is CASSLEPTSGQDTQYF. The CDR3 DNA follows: TGTGCCAGCAGCTTAGAACCGACTAGCGGGCAAGATACGCAGTATTTT. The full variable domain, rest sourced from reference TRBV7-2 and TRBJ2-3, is GAGVSQSPSNKVTEKGKDVELRCDPISGHTALYWYRQSLGQGLEFLIYFQGNSAPDKSGLPSDRFSAERTGGSVSTLTIQRTQQEDSAVYLCASSLEPTSGQDTQYFGPGTRLTVL.